The 18 T cell receptor beta chains below come from one sample, sequenced in a study of spatial heterogeneity in lung cancer. Notes on the study in general: Counts of expanded alpha and beta TCRs within tumors tracked the tumor nonsynonymous mutation count.

Time point given: sample taken at primary tumor resection. TCRdb analysed the 5' RACE reads with MiXCR anew, one entry per CDR3 protein. This table holds about 22,000 distinct CDR3 sequences, approximately 9% found once. For these TCRs, the target antigens are not known. This material consisted of lung tumor tissue, taken at surgery. These receptor sequences come from a male donor with early-stage non-small cell lung cancer.

This clonotype was counted ten times or more. The rearrangement links TRBV28 to TRBJ2-7, with D tentatively TRBD1 or TRBD2 (5 bases each). There are 13 residues in the CDR3. Germline CDR1 and CDR2: MDHEN and SYDVKM. Trimming removed 10 bases from V and 3 bases from J, with 16 bases in between. Written as DNA, the CDR3 is TGTGCCACTTGCTCGGGGCAGGGCTACGAGCAGTACTTC. It specifies CATCSGQGYEQYF.

This clonotype was seen a few times. This chain links TRBV29-1 with TRBJ2-3; D is unclear. Germline CDR1 and CDR2: SQVTM and ANQGSEA. V shed 5 bases and J shed 4 bases, with 16 bases lying between them. The CDR3 length is 14 residues. In DNA form, the CDR3 reads TGCAGCGTTCCCGAGACTCAAGGCGCAGATACGCAGTATTTT. This translates into CSVPETQGADTQYF.

The rearrangement joins TRBV11-1 to TRBJ2-1, with 8 bases lining up with TRBD2. The germline V gene encodes CDR1 SGHAT and CDR2 FQDESV (reference sequence). The J segment lost 0 bases and the V segment lost 2 bases, leaving 6 bases of the junction unmatched. The CDR3 contains 17 residues. The CDR3 spells CASSLRSGSSSYNEQFF. DNA for the CDR3: TGTGCCAGCAGCTTAAGAAGCGGGAGTTCCTCCTACAATGAGCAGTTCTTC.

This clonotype was detected a few times. CDR3 DNA: TGTGCCACCATTGGGGGCTCCAATGAGCAGTTCTTC. Its translation: CATIGGSNEQFF. This sequence joins TRBV24-1 and TRBJ2-1; possibly TRBD1 for D (6 bases). V was cut by 8 bases and J by 6 bases, with 10 bases left in between. The CDR3 sequence is 12 residues long. The germline CDR1 and CDR2 sequences are KGHDR and SFDVKD.

The CDR3 DNA reads TGTGCCAGCAGACCGGGACAGGGTCGAGAGACCCAGTACTTC. Translated, it gives CASRPGQGRETQYF. V gene TRBV2 combines with J gene TRBJ2-5; 9 positions match TRBD1. V lost 6 bases, J lost 4 bases, and 6 bases stayed unmatched. The V gene's germline CDR1 is SNHLY and CDR2 FYNNEI. The CDR3 extends over 14 amino acids.

This clonotype was picked up a small number of times. This chain connects TRBV29-1 to TRBJ2-2, with no clear D. The CDR3 consists of 12 residues. The germline V gene has CDR1 SQVTM and CDR2 ANQGSEA. Trimming took off 4 bases at V and 7 bases at J, with 10 bases between the two ends. CDR3 nucleotide sequence: TGCAGCGTTGCTGGTTCCGGCGGGGAGCTGTTTTTT. Amino acid sequence: CSVAGSGGELFF.

This clonotype has more than one count but fewer than ten. The rearrangement joins TRBV7-3 to TRBJ2-2, with D hard to call. Germline V lookup: CDR1 SGHTA, CDR2 FQGTGA. Trimming cost V 3 bases and J 0 bases, with 11 bases left between them. The CDR3 covers 16 residues. The CDR3 reads CASSLGGNANTGELFF. The CDR3, as DNA: TGTGCCAGCAGCTTGGGCGGTAACGCGAACACCGGGGAGCTGTTTTTT.

This clonotype was recorded many times. The chain recombines TRBV5-5 with TRBJ1-6; a weak D match, TRBD1 (6 bases). The CDR3 spans 16 residues. Germline CDR1 reads SGHKS; CDR2 reads YYEKEE (reference sequence). Trimming shortened V by 4 bases and J by 2 bases, and 13 bases separated the two germline ends. The CDR3 region has the DNA TGTGCCAGCAGCGTAACAGGGTTCACCTATAATTCACCCCTCCACTTT. It translates to CASSVTGFTYNSPLHF. The full variable domain, rest sourced from reference TRBV5-5 and TRBJ1-6, is DAGVTQSPTHLIKTRGQQVTLRCSPISGHKSVSWYQQVLGQGPQFIFQYYEKEERGRGNFPDRFSARQFPNYSSELNVNALLLGDSALYLCASSVTGFTYNSPLHFGNGTRLTVT.

The table lists this clonotype with many counts. The chain carries TRBV12-5 and TRBJ2-1; D may correspond to TRBD1 or TRBD2 (5 bases each). The germline gives CDR1 LGHNT, CDR2 FRNRAP. Between the trimmed V and J ends, which lost 3 bases and 5 bases, there was a span of 11 bases. The CDR3 length is 14 residues. This CDR3 is CASGFGTGNNEQFF. CDR3 sequence (DNA): TGTGCTAGTGGTTTTGGGACGGGAAACAATGAGCAGTTCTTC.

Only a few counts were recorded for this clonotype. V and J are TRBV4-3 and TRBJ2-5; D not resolved. V dropped 0 bases and J dropped 5 bases, with 4 bases sitting between them. Germline V gene sequence: CDR1 LGHNA, CDR2 YSLEER. The CDR3 loop spans 12 amino acids. CDR3: CASSQDMETQYF. The CDR3 region has the DNA TGCGCCAGCAGCCAAGATATGGAGACCCAGTACTTC.

A note on this clonotype: Mismatch with germline at one junction end may stem from a read error. The V gene is TRBV5-1, the J gene TRBJ2-3; no reliable D call. This CDR3 comprises 11 residues. CDR1 and CDR2 from the germline V gene are SGHRS and YFSETQ. In DNA form, the CDR3 reads TGCGCCAGCAGCTTGCAGGAACCCGCTATTTTT. Its protein product is CASSLQEPAIF.

This clonotype was picked up many times. The chain recombines TRBV7-2 with TRBJ2-5; 7 bases are shared with TRBD1. J lost 6 bases, V lost 1 base, and 2 bases had no gene match. In germline, CDR1 is SGHTA, CDR2 FQGNSA. This CDR3 has 13 amino acids. The CDR3 region is CASSLGDRKTQYF. CDR3 DNA sequence: TGTGCCAGCAGCTTAGGGGACAGAAAGACCCAGTACTTC.

A few counts support this clonotype. The chain couples TRBV6-5 to TRBJ2-2, with D maybe TRBD1 (5 bases). Trimming cost V 10 bases and J 1 base, with 7 bases left between them. Germline loops: CDR1 MNHEY, CDR2 SVGAGI. The CDR3 runs to 12 residues. CDR3 amino acids: CATTGNTGELFF. The CDR3, as DNA: TGTGCCACAACAGGGAACACCGGGGAGCTGTTTTTT.

This clonotype was found many times. The genes are TRBV9 and TRBJ2-3; TRBD2 might be the D (5 bases). CDR1 and CDR2 from the germline V gene are SGDLS and YYNGEE. V was cut by 2 bases and J by 8 bases, with 6 bases left in between. The CDR3 runs to 11 residues. In nucleotides, the CDR3 is TGTGCCAGCAGCGTCGGAGGTACGCAGTATTTT. Its translation is CASSVGGTQYF.

The sample holds many counts of this clonotype. The rearrangement uses TRBV4-3 and TRBJ1-2; D remains ambiguous. Germline CDR1 is LGHNA and CDR2 is YSLEER. This CDR3 comprises 15 residues. V dropped 1 base and J dropped 2 bases, with 11 bases sitting between them. This CDR3 reads CASSQAGSYNYGYTF. The CDR3 coding sequence is TGCGCCAGCAGCCAAGCAGGCAGCTACAACTATGGCTACACCTTC.

J is TRBJ2-1 and V is TRBV11-2; perhaps D is TRBD1 or TRBD2 (6 bases each). The CDR3 covers 17 residues. The V gene lost 3 bases and the J gene lost 0 bases, with 15 bases spanning the gap. Germline V CDR1 and CDR2: SGHAT, FQNNGV. CDR3 protein: CASSFSGGLGSYNEQFF. CDR3 sequence (DNA): TGTGCCAGCAGCTTTTCCGGGGGCCTTGGCTCCTACAATGAGCAGTTCTTC.

Ten or more counts support this clonotype. The chain joins TRBV7-2 to TRBJ2-2, with 10 positions matching TRBD1. Germline CDR1 and CDR2: SGHTA and FQGNSA. V shed 5 bases, J shed 6 bases, and the junction held 3 bases outside the gene matches. CDR3 length: 14 amino acids. In DNA form, the CDR3 reads TGTGCCAGCAGCCCAGGGACAGGGGCCGGGGAGCTGTTTTTT. Translating it yields CASSPGTGAGELFF. Filled out from reference TRBV7-2 and TRBJ2-2, the complete variable domain reads GAGVSQSPSNKVTEKGKDVELRCDPISGHTALYWYRQSLGQGLEFLIYFQGNSAPDKSGLPSDRFSAERTGGSVSTLTIQRTQQEDSAVYLCASSPGTGAGELFFGEGSRLTVL.

This rearrangement joins TRBV20-1 to TRBJ1-1; D might be TRBD1 (5 bases). Between the trimmed V and J ends, which lost 7 bases and 7 bases, there was a span of 13 bases. CDR3 length: 11 amino acids. Germline V CDR1 and CDR2: DFQATT, SNEGSKA (reference sequence). CDR3 in amino acids: CSGIRQNEAFF. Written as DNA, the CDR3 is TGCAGTGGTATCCGACAGAATGAAGCTTTCTTT.